This T cell receptor beta chain was recorded in a study of cytomegalovirus exposure and HLA in healthy donors. Clones were read by immunoSEQ multiplex PCR, and TCRdb kept only the in-frame ones, dropping some. The table records about 110,000 clones, 70% to 85% of them present only once. Germline V gene data show CDR1 as SGHNT and CDR2 as YYREEE (reference sequence). V was pared by 4 bases and J by 6 bases, with 25 bases between. This CDR3 has 17 residues. This receptor was taken from a woman aged 18-35 years in good health and CMV-seronegative. The chain links TRBV5-4 to TRBJ1-1, with D possibly being TRBD1 (6 bases). The sample taken for sequencing was PBMCs. Here the CDR3 reads CASSLAQGVLFGAEAFF. CDR3 in DNA: TGTGCCAGCAGCCTAGCACAGGGAGTGTTATTCGGCGCTGAAGCTTTCTTT.